The T cell receptor (beta chain) under discussion was sequenced for a study of T cell responses to AZD1222 COVID-19 vaccine (dated by TCRdb to the early 2020s). General notes on the study: A total of 233 trial participants underwent TCR sequencing, of whom about 210 received two doses of AZD1222 and about 26 received two doses of the MenACWY control vaccine. Trial participants were enrolled into age subgroups of 18-55, 56-69 and 70-plus years, which contained about 150, 28 and 57 TCR-sequenced participants, respectively.

The CDR3 regions of human TCRbeta chains were analyzed by immunosequencing. The paper's processing steps were these. Repertoire TCRs were checked for matches against a reference library of SARS-CoV-2-specific TCRs that had been generated using the MIRA antigen-specificity platform. Breadth was defined as the fraction of unique TCRs that were SARS-CoV-2-associated. Depth was defined as the fraction of total T cells that were SARS-CoV-2-associated. Using the MIRA data, each spike-specific TCR was mapped to the spike region that the TCR reacts to and placed in a CD4 or CD8 class. Log10-transformed breadth and depth values were compared by one-way ANOVA with Sidak's multiple comparisons tests. The immuneACCESS repertoire file appears here via TCRdb, limited to in-frame rearrangements. These files lack a portion of the clones; in checked studies, under half of the deficit traces to unresolved V genes, and the cause of the others is not known. The DNA was the basis for D and trimming; V, J and clone size are from that table. The sample records approximately 100,000 clones, nearly 90% of which are singletons. The ten largest clonotypes hold around 13% of the sample.

Turning to this clone: The antigen it recognizes is unknown. Base qualities are not provided; no much larger clone lies one nucleotide away.

The CDR3, cysteine through phenylalanine, is 15 amino acids long. Just the 45-base CDR3 DNA is kept, in frame starting at base 1. CDR1 and CDR2 are drawn from the germline V gene (reference sequence): LNHDA, SQIVND. V and J lose 5 bases and 5 bases, and a span of 18 bases separates them. What the research found in general, with its limitations: The 56-69-year group was small, and its depth increase did not reach significance, likely because of low power. Only five to seven AZD1222 recipients were SARS-CoV-2 seropositive at baseline, limiting conclusions about previously exposed vaccinees. Because no day 14 peak-response samples were available, repertoires were characterized only after the peak T cell response. After two AZD1222 doses, spike-specific TCR breadth and depth were significantly higher than at day 0 and than in MenACWY recipients. Participants were mostly white British, with more females than males. The authors suggested clonal diversity may have been underestimated. Epitopes outside the regions mutated in the B.1.351 and B.1.1.7 variants were reportedly recognized by nearly half of the unique spike-specific TCRs. The whole spike protein was spanned by vaccine-associated CD4 TCRs, and dominant responses were seen in regions 160-218 and 743-854.

Explained via the paper, the time point label denotes: baseline before first vaccination. Taken with the paper, the label for treatment or condition translates to: meningococcal conjugate vaccine given as trial control. Samples from vaccinated people were obtained from the UK trials COV001 and COV002, which included a single-blind randomized controlled phase 2/3 trial of AZD1222 (ChAdOx1 nCoV-19) in healthy adults. For TCRbeta chain sequencing, PBMC samples were collected from trial participants at day 0 and at day 28 after the second dose. The source material was peripheral blood, sampled on day 0 of MenACWY control vaccination. This TCR was recovered from an adult in good health. The rearrangement joined TRBV19 to TRBJ1-2, with a tentative D gene TRBD1 over 6 matching bases. This receptor has the CDR3 CASSLAGVGGYGYTF. DNA sequence: TGTGCCAGTAGTTTGGCAGGGGTTGGTGGGTATGGCTACACCTTC.